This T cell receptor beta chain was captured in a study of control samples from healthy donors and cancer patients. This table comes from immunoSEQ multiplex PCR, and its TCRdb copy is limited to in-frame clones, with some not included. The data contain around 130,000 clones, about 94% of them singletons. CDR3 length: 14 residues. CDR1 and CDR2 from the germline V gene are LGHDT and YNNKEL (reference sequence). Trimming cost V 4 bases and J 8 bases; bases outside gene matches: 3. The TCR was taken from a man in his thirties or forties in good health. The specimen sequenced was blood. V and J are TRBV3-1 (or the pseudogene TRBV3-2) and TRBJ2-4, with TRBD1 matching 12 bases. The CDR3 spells CASSPGQGAYIQYF. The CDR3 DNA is TGTGCCAGCAGCCCGGGACAGGGGGCATACATTCAGTACTTC.